These T cell receptor beta chains were read from a single sample in a study of OX40 agonist ivuxolimab in advanced cancers. Clones were read by immunoSEQ multiplex PCR, and TCRdb kept only the in-frame ones, dropping some. The sample records about 18,000 clones, roughly 77% being singletons. The sequenced sample was CD4+ or CD8+ T cells sorted from blood, obtained in a trial of the OX40 agonist ivuxolimab. The receptor set was obtained from an adult with an advanced solid tumor such as melanoma, head and neck, liver or kidney cancer. The CDR3 runs from the conserved cysteine through the conserved F or W.

v_gene: TRBV6-1; j_gene: TRBJ2-7; CDR3aa: CASSEWDRGPYEQYF
v_gene: TRBV5-6; j_gene: TRBJ1-4; CDR3aa: CASSLEKDGTNEKLFF
v_gene: TRBV28; j_gene: TRBJ1-1; CDR3aa: CASSLLGEVNTEAFF
v_gene: TRBV27; j_gene: TRBJ1-5; CDR3aa: CASSSGNQPQHF
v_gene: TRBV27; j_gene: TRBJ2-1; CDR3aa: CASSPLQGLPYNEQFF
v_gene: TRBV15; j_gene: TRBJ2-5; CDR3aa: CATSSRRGETQYF
v_gene: TRBV2; j_gene: TRBJ2-7; CDR3aa: CASSEYEQYF
v_gene: TRBV6-5; j_gene: TRBJ1-3; CDR3aa: CASSPTNSGNTIYF
v_gene: TRBV6-5; j_gene: TRBJ2-1; CDR3aa: CASSYTPGPSREQFF
v_gene: TRBV2; j_gene: TRBJ1-2; CDR3aa: CASSYPGEISYGYTF
v_gene: TRBV4-1; j_gene: TRBJ1-3; CDR3aa: CASSQAPDSYLDTIYF
v_gene: TRBV7-8; j_gene: TRBJ2-5; CDR3aa: CASSLAWGGQETQYF
v_gene: TRBV15; j_gene: TRBJ2-6; CDR3aa: CATSRDLGTANVLTF
v_gene: TRBV6-5; j_gene: TRBJ1-5; CDR3aa: CASSWTADSNQPQHF
v_gene: TRBV4-1; j_gene: TRBJ2-7; CDR3aa: CASSQDWGNPYEQYF
v_gene: TRBV19; j_gene: TRBJ2-1; CDR3aa: CASSWGPKNEQFF
v_gene: TRBV7-9; j_gene: TRBJ2-7; CDR3aa: CASNLMGAMDYEQYF
v_gene: TRBV11-2; j_gene: TRBJ1-1; CDR3aa: CASSLIAGDGLGAFF
v_gene: TRBV13; j_gene: TRBJ2-5; CDR3aa: CASGAQSAGQETQYF
v_gene: TRBV4-1; j_gene: TRBJ1-4; CDR3aa: CASSQAGLSFATNEKLFF
v_gene: TRBV12-5; j_gene: TRBJ2-1; CDR3aa: CASVRSSYNEQFF
v_gene: TRBV7-6; j_gene: TRBJ2-5; CDR3aa: CASSFGEKETQYF
v_gene: TRBV6-5; j_gene: TRBJ2-7; CDR3aa: CASSYGGRAGYEQYF
v_gene: TRBV27; j_gene: TRBJ2-7; CDR3aa: CASSFGTSSYEQYF
v_gene: TRBV21-1; j_gene: TRBJ2-5; CDR3aa: CARVEAPHF
v_gene: TRBV4-2; j_gene: TRBJ2-1; CDR3aa: CASSQASSGPLGNEQFF
v_gene: TRBV6-1; j_gene: TRBJ1-1; CDR3aa: CASSEGQTNTEAFF
v_gene: TRBV11-2; j_gene: TRBJ2-7; CDR3aa: CASSLRQGGPYEQYF
v_gene: TRBV7-3; j_gene: TRBJ2-5; CDR3aa: CASSDTGEETQYF
v_gene: TRBV7-9; j_gene: TRBJ2-1; CDR3aa: CASSLTGTRAYNEQFF
v_gene: TRBV5-6; j_gene: TRBJ2-5; CDR3aa: CASSLDRQETQYF
v_gene: TRBV2; j_gene: TRBJ2-1; CDR3aa: CASSGTGGWNEQFF
v_gene: TRBV10-1; j_gene: TRBJ1-4; CDR3aa: CASSESNEKLFF
v_gene: TRBV27; j_gene: TRBJ2-1; CDR3aa: CASSFGGSRNEQFF
v_gene: TRBV6-5; j_gene: TRBJ1-2; CDR3aa: CASSITGQQNYGYTF
v_gene: TRBV9; j_gene: TRBJ2-1; CDR3aa: CASSVRGRTSSYNEQFF
v_gene: TRBV27; j_gene: TRBJ2-1; CDR3aa: CASSLNYRASGSNGNEQFF
v_gene: TRBV7-9; j_gene: TRBJ1-2; CDR3aa: CASSWAGDGYTF
v_gene: TRBV29-1; j_gene: TRBJ1-1; CDR3aa: CSVGTAIEAFF
v_gene: TRBV7-2; j_gene: TRBJ1-2; CDR3aa: CASSLLTRGGYTF
v_gene: TRBV7-9; j_gene: TRBJ2-3; CDR3aa: CASRQPSGGPSTDTQYF
v_gene: TRBV7-9; j_gene: TRBJ2-7; CDR3aa: CASSFPPRGAENYYEQYF